This entry features one T cell receptor beta chain sequence. Antigen: not known. The donors were in the roughly 130-subject validation cohort; that cohort was separate from the roughly 660-subject first cohort. The data are from a study of cytomegalovirus exposure and HLA in healthy donors. Findings of the study overall: As was reported, the classifier diagnosed cytomegalovirus status with high specificity and sensitivity. Overall, around 150 TCR beta chains were annotated as cytomegalovirus-associated.

CDR1 is MNHEY, CDR2 SVGAGI, per germline. The CDR3 runs 14 residues. The V end was cut by 6 bases, the J end by 5 bases, with 16 bases between. The table came from immunoSEQ multiplex PCR; TCRdb's copy has only in-frame clones and leaves some out. Of more than 45,000 clones listed, 90% to 95% were seen once; the top ten hold over 2%. The clonotype was recovered from a woman aged 25 to 45 in good health and CMV-seronegative. Sequencing was performed on PBMCs. This rearrangement joins TRBV6-5 to TRBJ2-5, with D perhaps TRBD1 (6 bases). The CDR3 bases are TGTGCCAGCAGACAAACAGGGTCCGGGGAGACCCAGTACTTC. Its protein product is CASRQTGSGETQYF.